This T cell receptor (beta chain) was captured by sequencing in a study of CD8+CD57+ T cells in acquired aplastic anemia. Overall study: Sorted CD4+ and CD8+ cells gave an average of about 3.4 ug of DNA. Study-level findings and limits: A significant difference in CD8+ Simpson's diversity between patients and controls was not found. Patients and controls shared fewer than 30 CD8+ CDR3 sequences.

The study profiled TCR beta VDJ and CDR3 using genomic DNA as template. TCRdb called the reads again in MiXCR, with one record for every CDR3 protein. The repertoire holds some 200,000 distinct CDR3 sequences, approximately 48% seen once, with around 2% in the top ten. All sequencing subjects had displayed CD8+CD57+ cell expansion on flow cytometry. All participating patients were living with severe acquired aplastic anemia. Germline values: CDR1 SQVTM, CDR2 ANQGSEA. This CDR3 is 11 amino acids long. The V end lost 1 base, the J end lost 8 bases, and 8 bases lay between the germline ends. With regard to this clonotype: What it binds is not known.

This sequence joins TRBV29-1 and TRBJ1-1; D gene unclear. The clonotype originates from a human donor with aplastic anemia. Sequencing was performed on sorted CD4+, CD8+, or CD8+CD57+ T cells (not recorded which) from PBMCs. CDR3 DNA: TGCAGCGTTGAAGGGCTCGGGGAAGCTTTCTTT. It specifies CSVEGLGEAFF. Drawing the rest from reference TRBV29-1 and TRBJ1-1, the complete variable domain is SAVISQKPSRDICQRGTSLTIQCQVDSQVTMMFWYRQQPGQSLTLIATANQGSEATYESGFVIDKFPISRPNLTFSTLTVSNMSPEDSSIYLCSVEGLGEAFFGQGTRLTVV.